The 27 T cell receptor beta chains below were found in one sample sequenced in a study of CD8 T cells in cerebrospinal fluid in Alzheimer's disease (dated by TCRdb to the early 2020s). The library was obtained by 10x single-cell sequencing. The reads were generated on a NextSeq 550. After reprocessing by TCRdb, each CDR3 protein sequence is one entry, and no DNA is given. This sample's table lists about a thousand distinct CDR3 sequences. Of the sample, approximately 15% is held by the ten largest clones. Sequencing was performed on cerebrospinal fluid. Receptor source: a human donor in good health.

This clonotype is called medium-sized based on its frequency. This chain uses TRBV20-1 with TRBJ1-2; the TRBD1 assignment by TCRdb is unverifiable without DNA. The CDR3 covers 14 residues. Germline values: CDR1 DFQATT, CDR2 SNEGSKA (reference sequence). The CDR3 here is CSAVFPFINYGYTF.

The CDR3 sequence is CASSFGTNTGELFF. The chain couples TRBV7-8 to TRBJ2-2. This CDR3 contains 14 residues. The V gene's germline CDR1 is SGHVS and CDR2 FQNEAQ.

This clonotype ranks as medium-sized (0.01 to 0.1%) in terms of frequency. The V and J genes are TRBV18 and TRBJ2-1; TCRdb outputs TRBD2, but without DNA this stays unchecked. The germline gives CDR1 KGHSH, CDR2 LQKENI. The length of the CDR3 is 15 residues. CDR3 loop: CASSPLGTSDNEQFF.

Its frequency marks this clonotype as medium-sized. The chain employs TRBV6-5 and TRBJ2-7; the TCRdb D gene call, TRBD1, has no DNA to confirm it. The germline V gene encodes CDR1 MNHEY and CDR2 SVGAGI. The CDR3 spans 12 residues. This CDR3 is CASRAPSYEQYF.

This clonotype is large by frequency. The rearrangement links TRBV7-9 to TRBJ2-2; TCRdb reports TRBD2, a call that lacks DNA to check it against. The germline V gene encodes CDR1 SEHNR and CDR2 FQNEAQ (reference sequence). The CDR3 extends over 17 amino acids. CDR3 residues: CASSPSRLAGAYGELFF.

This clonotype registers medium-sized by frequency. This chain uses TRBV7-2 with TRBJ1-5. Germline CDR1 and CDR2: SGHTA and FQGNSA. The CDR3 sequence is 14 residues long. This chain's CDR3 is CASSWGGGNQPQHF. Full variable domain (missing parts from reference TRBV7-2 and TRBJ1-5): GAGVSQSPSNKVTEKGKDVELRCDPISGHTALYWYRQSLGQGLEFLIYFQGNSAPDKSGLPSDRFSAERTGGSVSTLTIQRTQQEDSAVYLCASSWGGGNQPQHFGDGTRLSIL.

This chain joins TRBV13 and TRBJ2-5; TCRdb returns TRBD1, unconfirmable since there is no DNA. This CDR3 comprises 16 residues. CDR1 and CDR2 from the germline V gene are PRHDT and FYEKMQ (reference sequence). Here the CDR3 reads CASSATLGQGGETQYF.

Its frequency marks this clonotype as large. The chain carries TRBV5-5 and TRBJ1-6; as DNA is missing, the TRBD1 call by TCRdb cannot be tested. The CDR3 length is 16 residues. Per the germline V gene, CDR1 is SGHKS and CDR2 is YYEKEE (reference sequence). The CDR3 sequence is CASSLDTDRVRSPLHF.

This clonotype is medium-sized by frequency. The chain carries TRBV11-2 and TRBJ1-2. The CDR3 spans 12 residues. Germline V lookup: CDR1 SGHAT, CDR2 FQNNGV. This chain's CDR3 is CASSRGPYGYTF.

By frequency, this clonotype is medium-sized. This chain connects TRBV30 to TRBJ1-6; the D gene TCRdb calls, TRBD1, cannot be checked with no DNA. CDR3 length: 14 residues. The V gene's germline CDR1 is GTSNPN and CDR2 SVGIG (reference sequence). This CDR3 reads CAWEPTGNNSPLHF.

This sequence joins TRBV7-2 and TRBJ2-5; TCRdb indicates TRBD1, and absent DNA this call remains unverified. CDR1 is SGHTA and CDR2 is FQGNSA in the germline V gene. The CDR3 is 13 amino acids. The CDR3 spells CASSLGTLETQYF.

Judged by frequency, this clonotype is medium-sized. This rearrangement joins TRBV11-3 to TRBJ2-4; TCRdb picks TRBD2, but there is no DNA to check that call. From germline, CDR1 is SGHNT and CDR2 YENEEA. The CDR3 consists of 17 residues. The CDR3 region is CASSYSRRLIAKNIQYF.

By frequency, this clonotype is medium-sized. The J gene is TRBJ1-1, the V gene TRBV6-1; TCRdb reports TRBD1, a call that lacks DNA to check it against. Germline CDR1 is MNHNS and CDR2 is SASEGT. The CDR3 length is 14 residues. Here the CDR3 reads CASSEYRLNTEAFF.

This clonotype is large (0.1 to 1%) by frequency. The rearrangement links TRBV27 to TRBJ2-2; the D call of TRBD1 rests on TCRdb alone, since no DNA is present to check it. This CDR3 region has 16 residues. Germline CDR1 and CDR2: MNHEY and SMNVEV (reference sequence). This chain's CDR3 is CASSSTGYPNTGELFF.

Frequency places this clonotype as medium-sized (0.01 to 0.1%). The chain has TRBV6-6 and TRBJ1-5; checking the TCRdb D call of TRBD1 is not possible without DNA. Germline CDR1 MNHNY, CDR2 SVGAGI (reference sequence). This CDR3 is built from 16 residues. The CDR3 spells CASSYLTGASNQPQHF.

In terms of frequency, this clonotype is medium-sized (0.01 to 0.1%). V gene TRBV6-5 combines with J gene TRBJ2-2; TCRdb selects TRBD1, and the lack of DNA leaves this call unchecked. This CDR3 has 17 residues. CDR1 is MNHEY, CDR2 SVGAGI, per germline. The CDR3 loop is CASSYVGQRTNTGELFF.

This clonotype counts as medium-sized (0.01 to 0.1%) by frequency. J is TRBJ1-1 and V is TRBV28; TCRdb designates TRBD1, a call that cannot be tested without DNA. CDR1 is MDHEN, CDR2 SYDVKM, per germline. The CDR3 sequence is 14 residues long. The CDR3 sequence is CASGLGTLNTEAFF.

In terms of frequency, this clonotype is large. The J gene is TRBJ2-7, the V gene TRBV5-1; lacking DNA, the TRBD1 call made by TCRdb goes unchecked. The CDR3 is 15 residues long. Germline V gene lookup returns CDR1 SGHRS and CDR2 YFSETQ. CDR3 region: CASNPRGQGAYEQYF.

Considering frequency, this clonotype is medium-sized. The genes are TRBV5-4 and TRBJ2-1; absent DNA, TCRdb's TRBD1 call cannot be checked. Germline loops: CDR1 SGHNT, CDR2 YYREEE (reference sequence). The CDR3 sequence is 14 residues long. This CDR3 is CASSRWGQYNEQFF.

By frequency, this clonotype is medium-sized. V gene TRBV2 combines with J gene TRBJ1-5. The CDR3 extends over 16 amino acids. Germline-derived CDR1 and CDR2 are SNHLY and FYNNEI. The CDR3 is CASSAPPAGPNQPQHF.

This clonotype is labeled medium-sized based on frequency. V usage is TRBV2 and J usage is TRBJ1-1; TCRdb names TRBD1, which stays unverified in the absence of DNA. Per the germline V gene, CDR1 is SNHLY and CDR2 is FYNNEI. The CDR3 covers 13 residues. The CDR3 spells CASWDIGSTEAFF. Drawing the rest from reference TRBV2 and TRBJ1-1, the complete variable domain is EPEVTQTPSHQVTQMGQEVILRCVPISNHLYFYWYRQILGQKVEFLVSFYNNEISEKSEIFDDQFSVERPDGSNFTLKIRSTKLEDSAMYFCASWDIGSTEAFFGQGTRLTVV.

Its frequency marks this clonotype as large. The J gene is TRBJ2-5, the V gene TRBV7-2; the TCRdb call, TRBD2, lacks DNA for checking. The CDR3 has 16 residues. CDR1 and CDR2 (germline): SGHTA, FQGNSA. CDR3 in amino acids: CASSLGRGGTQETQYF.

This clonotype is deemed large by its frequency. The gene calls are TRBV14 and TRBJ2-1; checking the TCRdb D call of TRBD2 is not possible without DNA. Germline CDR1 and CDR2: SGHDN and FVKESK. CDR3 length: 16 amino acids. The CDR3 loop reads CASSQALAGKSNEQFF. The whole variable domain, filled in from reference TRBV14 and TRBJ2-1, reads EAGVTQFPSHSVIEKGQTVTLRCDPISGHDNLYWYRRVMGKEIKFLLHFVKESKQDESGMPNNRFLAERTGGTYSTLKVQPAELEDSGVYFCASSQALAGKSNEQFFGPGTRLTVL.

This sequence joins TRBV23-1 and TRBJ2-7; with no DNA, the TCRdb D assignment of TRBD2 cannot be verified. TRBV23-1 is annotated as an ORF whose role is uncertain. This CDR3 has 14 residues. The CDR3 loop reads CASTGGKMCYEQYF.

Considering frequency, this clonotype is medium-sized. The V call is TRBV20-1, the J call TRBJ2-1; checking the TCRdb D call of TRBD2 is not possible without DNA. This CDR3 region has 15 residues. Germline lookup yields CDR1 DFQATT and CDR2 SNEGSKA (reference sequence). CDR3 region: CSASQTSGSTGEQFF.

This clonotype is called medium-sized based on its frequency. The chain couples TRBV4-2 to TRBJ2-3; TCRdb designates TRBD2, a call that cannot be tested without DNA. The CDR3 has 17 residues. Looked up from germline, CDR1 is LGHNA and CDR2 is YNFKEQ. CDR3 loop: CASSQEGSGSWADTQYF.

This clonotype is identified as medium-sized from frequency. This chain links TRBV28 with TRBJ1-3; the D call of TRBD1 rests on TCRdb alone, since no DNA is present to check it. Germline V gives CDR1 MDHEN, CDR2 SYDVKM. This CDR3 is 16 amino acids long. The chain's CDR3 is CASSQTGGVSGNTIYF. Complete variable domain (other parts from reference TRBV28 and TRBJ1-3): DVKVTQSSRYLVKRTGEKVFLECVQDMDHENMFWYRQDPGLGLRLIYFSYDVKMKEKGDIPEGYSVSREKKERFSLILESASTNQTSMYLCASSQTGGVSGNTIYFGEGSWLTVV.